These 14 T cell receptor beta chains originate from one sample sequenced in a study of cytomegalovirus exposure and HLA in healthy donors. Vbeta (60) and Jbeta (13) primers were used in the PCR. Generated by immunoSEQ multiplex PCR, the TCRdb table keeps only in-frame clones and is missing some. The sample lists roughly 240,000 clones; over 80% were seen once. The sequenced material came from PBMCs. The receptors were gathered from a woman in her forties in good health and CMV-seropositive.

The chain carries TRBV27 and TRBJ1-1, with a possible D match to TRBD1 (5 bases). The V end lost 10 bases, the J end lost 6 bases, and 18 bases lay between the germline ends. Germline CDR1 MNHEY, CDR2 SMNVEV (reference sequence). CDR3 length: 13 residues. The CDR3 loop reads CATQGPGVPEAFF. The CDR3 DNA sequence: TGTGCCACCCAGGGCCCAGGTGTACCTGAAGCTTTCTTT.

This chain joins TRBV9 and TRBJ2-2; 9 positions agree with TRBD1. The germline gives CDR1 SGDLS, CDR2 YYNGEE. Trimming removed 2 bases from V and 3 bases from J; junction bases left unmatched: 8. CDR3 length: 17 amino acids. The CDR3 region is CASSVRPGQGDTGELFF. CDR3 DNA sequence: TGTGCCAGCAGCGTGAGACCGGGACAGGGCGACACCGGGGAGCTGTTTTTT.

The chain combines TRBV12-5 with TRBJ1-5; a weak D match, TRBD1 (5 bases). This CDR3 comprises 17 residues. Germline values: CDR1 LGHNT, CDR2 FRNRAP. V was cut by 6 bases and J by 3 bases, with 21 bases left in between. DNA of the CDR3: TGTGCTAGTGGGTCACTCCGACAGTCTCCAGCCAATCAGCCCCAGCATTTT. Protein sequence: CASGSLRQSPANQPQHF. Drawing the rest from reference TRBV12-5 and TRBJ1-5, the complete variable domain is DARVTQTPRHKVTEMGQEVTMRCQPILGHNTVFWYRQTMMQGLELLAYFRNRAPLDDSGMPKDRFSAEMPDATLATLKIQPSEPRDSAVYFCASGSLRQSPANQPQHFGDGTRLSIL.

The chain joins TRBV4-1 to TRBJ1-2; 9 bases line up with TRBD1. The V and J ends lost 2 bases and 1 base, in that order; junction bases with no gene match: 14. The germline gives CDR1 MGHRA, CDR2 YSYEKL. The CDR3 loop spans 19 amino acids. The CDR3 protein is CASSQLKMTGGKINYGYTF. CDR3 bases: TGCGCCAGCAGCCAATTGAAAATGACAGGGGGAAAGATTAACTATGGCTACACCTTC.

The V and J genes are TRBV11-3 and TRBJ2-7; no clear D gene. CDR1 and CDR2 from the germline V gene are SGHNT and YENEEA. The CDR3 has 13 amino acids. The ends were cut back, 3 bases at V and 2 bases at J, with 8 bases in the middle. The CDR3 is CASSLGIPYEQYF. In nucleotides, the CDR3 is TGTGCCAGCAGCTTGGGCATTCCCTACGAGCAGTACTTC. The complete variable domain, with remaining parts taken from reference TRBV11-3 and TRBJ2-7, reads EAGVVQSPRYKIIEKKQPVAFWCNPISGHNTLYWYLQNLGQGPELLIRYENEEAVDDSQLPKDRFSAERLKGVDSTLKIQPAELGDSAVYLCASSLGIPYEQYFGPGTRLTVT.

The chain joins TRBV21-1 to TRBJ2-7; the table names TRBD1, a call not compared with the DNA. TRBV21-1 counts as a pseudogene. This CDR3 spans 18 amino acids. As DNA, the CDR3 is TGTGCCAGCAGCAACTCTAAGGAGGGACAGGAGAGCTCCTACGAGCAGTACTTC. Translating it yields CASSNSKEGQESSYEQYF.

The chain links TRBV7-2 to TRBJ1-1; TRBD1 might be the D (5 bases). This CDR3 is built from 16 residues. Deletions cut 0 bases from V and 6 bases from J, with 17 bases between. The V gene's germline CDR1 is SGHTA and CDR2 FQGNSA. The chain's CDR3 is CASSLAPAGGWAEAFF. The CDR3 DNA sequence: TGTGCCAGCAGCTTAGCCCCAGCCGGGGGATGGGCTGAAGCTTTCTTT.

The genes are TRBV5-6 and TRBJ2-3; TRBD2 is a possible D gene (5 bases). The CDR3 totals 14 residues. The germline CDR1 and CDR2 sequences are SGHDT and YYEEEE. V was pared by 3 bases and J by 6 bases, with 14 bases between. The CDR3 DNA sequence: TGTGCCAGCAGCTGGGCCCTAGCTGCGGATACGCAGTATTTT. Protein sequence: CASSWALAADTQYF. The full variable domain, its missing parts supplied by reference TRBV5-6 and TRBJ2-3, is DAGVTQSPTHLIKTRGQQVTLRCSPKSGHDTVSWYQQALGQGPQFIFQYYEEEERQRGNFPDRFSGHQFPNYSSELNVNALLLGDSALYLCASSWALAADTQYFGPGTRLTVL.

The sample holds one count of this clone. This chain connects TRBV11-3 to TRBJ2-1; no clear D. The CDR3 is 11 residues long. Deletions cut 3 bases from V and 10 bases from J, with 7 bases between. Germline V gene sequence: CDR1 SGHNT, CDR2 YENEEA. The CDR3 here is CASSFRLEQFF. In DNA form, the CDR3 reads TGTGCCAGCAGCTTTCGCCTAGAGCAGTTCTTC.

V gene TRBV18 combines with J gene TRBJ2-1; 9 bases map to TRBD2. Germline V CDR1 and CDR2: KGHSH, LQKENI. The junction had 2 bases not matched to a gene; V was cut back by 11 bases and J by 3 bases. The CDR3 totals 12 residues. The CDR3 protein is CAASGDYNEQFF. The DNA for the CDR3 is TGTGCCGCTAGCGGGGACTACAATGAGCAGTTCTTC.

This rearrangement joins TRBV6-5 to TRBJ2-7; 8 positions agree with TRBD1. The germline gives CDR1 MNHEY, CDR2 SVGAGI. CDR3 length equals 15 residues. The V segment lost 6 bases and the J segment 2 bases; nucleotides outside the gene matches: 9. CDR3 region: CASRRRDRPPYEQYF. CDR3 nucleotide sequence: TGTGCCAGCAGGCGACGGGACAGGCCGCCCTACGAGCAGTACTTC.

V and J are TRBV21-1 and TRBJ1-4. TRBV21-1 is classified as a pseudogene. There are 18 residues in the CDR3. The chain's CDR3 is CASNFFVCGRDFCEKLFF. The CDR3 DNA reads as TGTGCCAGCAATTTCTTCGTCTGTGGACGGGACTTTTGTGAAAAACTGTTTTTT.

The sample holds a few counts of this clone. The chain is built from TRBV30 and TRBJ1-5; maybe TRBD1 (6 bases). CDR3 length equals 12 residues. Germline values: CDR1 GTSNPN, CDR2 SVGIG (reference sequence). The V end was cut by 6 bases, the J end by 5 bases, with 11 bases between. Here the CDR3 DNA reads TGTGCCTGTTGCTCAGGGGATCAGCCCCAGCATTTT. Amino acid sequence: CACCSGDQPQHF.

Remarks on this clone: The sample carries other DNA sequences with the same CDR3. V gene TRBV30 combines with J gene TRBJ1-5; perhaps TRBD1 as D (6 bases). The CDR3 extends over 13 amino acids. Trimming shortened V by 1 base and J by 7 bases, and 11 bases separated the two germline ends. Germline CDR1 and CDR2: GTSNPN and SVGIG (reference sequence). The CDR3 loop reads CAWSARGEQPQHF. CDR3 DNA: TGTGCCTGGAGTGCCAGGGGTGAACAGCCCCAGCATTTT.